Sequencing of this T cell receptor (beta chain) was carried out in a study of blood T cell repertoires in COVID-19. Turning to the study itself: Whether acute or convalescent, the COVID-19 samples came from the United States, Italy and Spain. T cells, B-cell-depleted T cells, or PBMCs provided the cDNA or gDNA that served as material.

Profiled with immunoSEQ multiplex PCR; TCRdb holds only in-frame clones, not every one. The table has some 100,000 clones, 88% seen once. Seattle participants joined during active infection and were tracked over time. This CDR3 comprises 16 residues. The V gene lost 1 base and the J gene lost 6 bases, with 16 bases spanning the gap. Germline CDR1 is MGHRA and CDR2 is YSYEKL. The TCR sequence derives from a man between 45 and 60 years old with COVID-19, enrolled during active disease. The sample taken for sequencing was peripheral blood. The rearrangement links TRBV4-1 to TRBJ1-5; a possible D gene is TRBD1 (5 bases). CDR3 bases: TGCGCCAGCAGCCAAGGGCCGCAGGGAGGAGTTCAGCCCCAGCATTTT. Translated, it gives CASSQGPQGGVQPQHF.